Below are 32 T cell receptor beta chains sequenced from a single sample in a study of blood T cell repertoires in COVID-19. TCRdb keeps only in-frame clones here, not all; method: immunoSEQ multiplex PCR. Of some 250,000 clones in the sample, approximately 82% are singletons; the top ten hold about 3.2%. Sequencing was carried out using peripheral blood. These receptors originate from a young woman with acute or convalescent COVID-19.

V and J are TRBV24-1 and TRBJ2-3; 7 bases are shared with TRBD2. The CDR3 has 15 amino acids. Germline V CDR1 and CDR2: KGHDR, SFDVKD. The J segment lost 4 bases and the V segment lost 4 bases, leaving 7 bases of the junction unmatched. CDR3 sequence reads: CATSDPGRGADTQYF. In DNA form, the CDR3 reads TGTGCCACCAGTGACCCGGGACGGGGGGCAGATACGCAGTATTTT.

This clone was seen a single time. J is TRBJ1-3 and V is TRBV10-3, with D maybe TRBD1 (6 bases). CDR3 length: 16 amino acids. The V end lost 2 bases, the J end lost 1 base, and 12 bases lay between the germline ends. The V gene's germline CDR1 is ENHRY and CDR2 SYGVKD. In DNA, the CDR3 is TGTGCCATCAGTGAGCAGACAGGCCTTTCTGGAAACACCATATATTTT. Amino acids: CAISEQTGLSGNTIYF.

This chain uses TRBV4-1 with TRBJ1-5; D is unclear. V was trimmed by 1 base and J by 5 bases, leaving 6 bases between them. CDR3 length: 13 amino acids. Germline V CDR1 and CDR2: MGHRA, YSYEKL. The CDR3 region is CASSQARDQPQHF. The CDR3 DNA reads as TGCGCCAGCAGCCAAGCGAGGGATCAGCCCCAGCATTTT.

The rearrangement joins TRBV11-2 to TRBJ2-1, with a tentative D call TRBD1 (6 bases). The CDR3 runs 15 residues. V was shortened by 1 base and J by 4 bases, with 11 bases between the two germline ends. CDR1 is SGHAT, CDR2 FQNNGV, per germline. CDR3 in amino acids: CASSLVAGTYNEQFF. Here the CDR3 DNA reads TGTGCCAGCAGCTTAGTTGCCGGGACATACAATGAGCAGTTCTTC.

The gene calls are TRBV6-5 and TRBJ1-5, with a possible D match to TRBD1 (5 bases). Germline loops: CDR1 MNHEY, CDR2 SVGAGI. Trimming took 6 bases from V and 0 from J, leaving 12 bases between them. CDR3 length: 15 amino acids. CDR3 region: CASRNGGVSNQPQHF. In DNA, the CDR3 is TGTGCCAGCAGAAACGGGGGGGTTAGCAATCAGCCCCAGCATTTT.

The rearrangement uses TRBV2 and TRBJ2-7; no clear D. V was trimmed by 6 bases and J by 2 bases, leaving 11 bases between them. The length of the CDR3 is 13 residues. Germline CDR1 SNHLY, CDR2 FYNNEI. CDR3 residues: CASSDNPAYEQYF. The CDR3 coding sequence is TGTGCCAGCAGCGACAATCCAGCCTACGAGCAGTACTTC.

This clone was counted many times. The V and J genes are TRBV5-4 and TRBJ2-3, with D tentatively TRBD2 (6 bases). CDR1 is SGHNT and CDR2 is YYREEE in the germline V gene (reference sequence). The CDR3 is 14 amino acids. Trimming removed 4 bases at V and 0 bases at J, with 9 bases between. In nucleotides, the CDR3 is TGTGCCAGCAGCAAGAGCGGGAGCACAGATACGCAGTATTTT. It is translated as CASSKSGSTDTQYF.

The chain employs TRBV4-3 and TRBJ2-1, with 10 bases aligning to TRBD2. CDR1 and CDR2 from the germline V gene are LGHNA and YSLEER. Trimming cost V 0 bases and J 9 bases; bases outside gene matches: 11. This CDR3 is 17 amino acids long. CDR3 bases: TGCGCCAGCAGCCAAGAAGCGTCCAGCGGGAGGGCCAGTGAGCAGTTCTTC. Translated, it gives CASSQEASSGRASEQFF.

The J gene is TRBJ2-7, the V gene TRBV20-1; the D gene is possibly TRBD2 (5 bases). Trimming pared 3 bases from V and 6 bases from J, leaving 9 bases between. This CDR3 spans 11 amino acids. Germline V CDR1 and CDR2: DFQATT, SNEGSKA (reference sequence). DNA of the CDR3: TGCAGTGCTAGTCGGGGAAGCGAGCAGTACTTC. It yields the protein CSASRGSEQYF.

CDR3 sequence (DNA): TGCAGCGGCGGGGGCCTAGCGGGAGGCTTAGGGGGCACAGATACGCAGTATTTT. It translates to CSGGGLAGGLGGTDTQYF. V usage is TRBV29-1 and J usage is TRBJ2-3, with 11 nucleotides matching TRBD2. The J segment lost 1 base and the V segment lost 7 bases, leaving 16 bases of the junction unmatched. Germline V gene data show CDR1 as SQVTM and CDR2 as ANQGSEA. CDR3 length equals 18 residues.

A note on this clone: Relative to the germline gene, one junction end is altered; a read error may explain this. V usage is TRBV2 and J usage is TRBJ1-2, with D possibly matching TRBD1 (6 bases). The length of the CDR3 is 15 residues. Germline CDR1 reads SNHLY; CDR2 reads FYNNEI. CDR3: CASREGTSTNYGYTF. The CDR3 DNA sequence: TGTGCCAGCAGAGAAGGGACATCTACTAACTATGGCTACACCTTC.

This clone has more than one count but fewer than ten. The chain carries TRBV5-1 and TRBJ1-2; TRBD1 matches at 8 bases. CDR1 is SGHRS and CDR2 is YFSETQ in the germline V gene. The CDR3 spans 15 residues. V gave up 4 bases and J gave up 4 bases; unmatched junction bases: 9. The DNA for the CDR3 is TGCGCCAGCAGCGTGGGGACAGGACCTACCTATGGCTACACCTTC. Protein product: CASSVGTGPTYGYTF.

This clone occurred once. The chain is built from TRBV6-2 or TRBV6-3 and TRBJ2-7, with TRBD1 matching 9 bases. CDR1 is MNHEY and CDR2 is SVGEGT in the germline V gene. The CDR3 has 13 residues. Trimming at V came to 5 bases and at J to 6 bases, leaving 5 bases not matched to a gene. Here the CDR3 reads CASSGDRVSEQYF. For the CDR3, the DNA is TGTGCCAGCAGTGGGGACAGGGTGAGCGAGCAGTACTTC.

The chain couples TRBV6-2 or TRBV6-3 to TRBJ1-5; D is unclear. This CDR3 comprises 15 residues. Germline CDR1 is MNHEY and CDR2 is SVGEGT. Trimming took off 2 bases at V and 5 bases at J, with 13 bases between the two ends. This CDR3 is CASSYIGDADQPQHF. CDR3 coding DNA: TGTGCCAGCAGTTACATAGGTGACGCGGATCAGCCCCAGCATTTT.

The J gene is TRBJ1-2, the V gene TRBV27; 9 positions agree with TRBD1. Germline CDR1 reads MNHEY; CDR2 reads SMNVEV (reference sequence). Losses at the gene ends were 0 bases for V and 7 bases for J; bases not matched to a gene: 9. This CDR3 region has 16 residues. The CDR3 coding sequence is TGTGCCAGCAGTTTATCGGGACAGGGCCTCCTAGGTGGCTACACCTTC. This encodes CASSLSGQGLLGGYTF.

The CDR3 DNA reads as TGCAGCGCAGCGTTCCAGGACACAGGAGCGGGAGGAAGAACTAATGAGCAGTTCTTC. Translated, it gives CSAAFQDTGAGGRTNEQFF. The V call is TRBV29-1, the J call TRBJ2-1; 9 bases are shared with TRBD2. The CDR3 has 19 residues. Per the germline V gene, CDR1 is SQVTM and CDR2 is ANQGSEA. Trimming at V came to 7 bases and at J to 7 bases, leaving 26 bases not matched to a gene.

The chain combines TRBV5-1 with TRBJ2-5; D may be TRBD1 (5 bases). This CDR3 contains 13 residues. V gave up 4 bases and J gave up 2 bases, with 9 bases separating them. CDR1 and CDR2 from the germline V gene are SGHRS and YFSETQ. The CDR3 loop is CASSLQAQETQYF. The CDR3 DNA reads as TGCGCCAGCAGCCTACAGGCTCAAGAGACCCAGTACTTC.

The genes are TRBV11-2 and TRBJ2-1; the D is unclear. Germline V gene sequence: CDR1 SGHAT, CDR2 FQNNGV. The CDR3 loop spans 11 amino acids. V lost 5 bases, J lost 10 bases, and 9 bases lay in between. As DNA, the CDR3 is TGTGCCAGCAGCGTTAGAAGCGAGCAGTTCTTC. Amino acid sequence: CASSVRSEQFF.

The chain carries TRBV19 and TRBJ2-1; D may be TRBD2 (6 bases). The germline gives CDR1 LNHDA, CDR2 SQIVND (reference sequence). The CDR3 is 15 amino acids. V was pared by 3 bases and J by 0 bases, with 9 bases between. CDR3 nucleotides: TGTGCCAGTAGTATCGACGGGGGCTCCTACAATGAGCAGTTCTTC. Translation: CASSIDGGSYNEQFF.

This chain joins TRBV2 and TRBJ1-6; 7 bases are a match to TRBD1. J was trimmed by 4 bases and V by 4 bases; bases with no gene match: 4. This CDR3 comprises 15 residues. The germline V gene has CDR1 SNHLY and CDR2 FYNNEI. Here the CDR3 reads CASSVRQGYNSPLHF. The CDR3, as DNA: TGTGCCAGCAGTGTAAGACAGGGTTATAATTCACCCCTCCACTTT.

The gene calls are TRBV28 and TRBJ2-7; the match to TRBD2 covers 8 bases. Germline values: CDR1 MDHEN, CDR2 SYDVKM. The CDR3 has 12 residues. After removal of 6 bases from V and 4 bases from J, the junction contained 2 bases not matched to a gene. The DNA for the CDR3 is TGTGCCAGCAGCCCTAGCGGGTACGAGCAGTACTTC. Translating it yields CASSPSGYEQYF.

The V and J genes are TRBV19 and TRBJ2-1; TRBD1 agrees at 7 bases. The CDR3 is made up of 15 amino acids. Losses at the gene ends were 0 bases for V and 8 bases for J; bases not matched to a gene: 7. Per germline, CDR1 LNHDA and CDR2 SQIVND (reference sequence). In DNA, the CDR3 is TGTGCCAGTAGTATAGACCCGGGACAGTGGGATGAGCAGTTCTTC. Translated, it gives CASSIDPGQWDEQFF.

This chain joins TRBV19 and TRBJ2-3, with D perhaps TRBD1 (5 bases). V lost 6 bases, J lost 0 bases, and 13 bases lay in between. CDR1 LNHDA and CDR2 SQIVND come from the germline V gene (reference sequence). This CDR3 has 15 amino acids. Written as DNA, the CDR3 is TGTGCCAGTAGGAGAGACAGTTATAGCACAGATACGCAGTATTTT. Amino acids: CASRRDSYSTDTQYF.

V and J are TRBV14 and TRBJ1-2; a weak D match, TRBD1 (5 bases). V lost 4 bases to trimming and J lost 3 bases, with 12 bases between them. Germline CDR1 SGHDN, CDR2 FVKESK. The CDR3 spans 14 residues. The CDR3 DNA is TGTGCCAGCAGCCCCTCAGGGTTTGACTATGGCTACACCTTC. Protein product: CASSPSGFDYGYTF.

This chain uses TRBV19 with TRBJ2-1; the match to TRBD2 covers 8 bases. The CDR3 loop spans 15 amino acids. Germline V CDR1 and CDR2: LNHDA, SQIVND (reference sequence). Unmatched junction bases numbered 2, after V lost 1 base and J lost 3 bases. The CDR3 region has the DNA TGTGCCAGTAGTATAGCTAGCGGGTACTACAATGAGCAGTTCTTC. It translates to CASSIASGYYNEQFF.

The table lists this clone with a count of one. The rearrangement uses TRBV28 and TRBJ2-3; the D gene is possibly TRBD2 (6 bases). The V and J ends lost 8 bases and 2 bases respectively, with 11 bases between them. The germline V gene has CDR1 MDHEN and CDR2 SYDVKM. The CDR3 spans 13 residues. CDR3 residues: CASLGGFTDTQYF. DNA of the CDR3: TGTGCCAGCCTCGGGGGATTCACAGATACGCAGTATTTT.

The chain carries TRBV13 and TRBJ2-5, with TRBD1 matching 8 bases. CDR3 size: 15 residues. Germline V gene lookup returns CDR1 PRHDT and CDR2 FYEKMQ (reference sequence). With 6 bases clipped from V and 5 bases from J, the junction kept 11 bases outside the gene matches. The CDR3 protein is CASRVRGQGTETQYF. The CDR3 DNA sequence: TGTGCCAGCAGAGTCCGAGGACAGGGTACGGAGACCCAGTACTTC.

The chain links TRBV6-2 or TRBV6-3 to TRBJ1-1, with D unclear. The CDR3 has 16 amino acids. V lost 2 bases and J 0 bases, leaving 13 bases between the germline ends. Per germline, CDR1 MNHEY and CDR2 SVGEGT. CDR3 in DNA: TGTGCCAGCAGTTACGAGAGTAATTCGATGAACACTGAAGCTTTCTTT. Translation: CASSYESNSMNTEAFF.

The CDR3 loop is CASSSNGQGDTIYF. The DNA of the CDR3 is TGTGCCAGCAGCTCGAACGGACAGGGCGACACCATATATTTT. The chain joins TRBV7-2 to TRBJ1-3; TRBD1 matches at 8 bases. CDR3 length: 14 amino acids. Germline lookup yields CDR1 SGHTA and CDR2 FQGNSA. The junction had 7 bases not matched to a gene; V was cut back by 4 bases and J by 8 bases. Together with reference TRBV7-2 and TRBJ1-3, the CDR3 gives the full variable domain: GAGVSQSPSNKVTEKGKDVELRCDPISGHTALYWYRQSLGQGLEFLIYFQGNSAPDKSGLPSDRFSAERTGGSVSTLTIQRTQQEDSAVYLCASSSNGQGDTIYFGEGSWLTVV.

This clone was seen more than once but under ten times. CDR3 nucleotides: TGTGCCATCAGTAAACCGGGACAGGGCTCCTACGAGCAGTACTTC. It specifies CAISKPGQGSYEQYF. The chain is built from TRBV10-3 and TRBJ2-7, with 9 bases matching TRBD1. The CDR3 contains 15 residues. The junction had 5 bases not matched to a gene; V was cut back by 5 bases and J by 0 bases. Germline values: CDR1 ENHRY, CDR2 SYGVKD.

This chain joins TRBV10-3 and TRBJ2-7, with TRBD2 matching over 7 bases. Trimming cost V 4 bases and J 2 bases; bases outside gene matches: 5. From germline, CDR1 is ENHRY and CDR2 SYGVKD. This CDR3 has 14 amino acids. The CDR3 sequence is CAISGAGAPYEQYF. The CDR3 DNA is TGTGCCATCAGTGGTGCGGGAGCCCCCTACGAGCAGTACTTC.

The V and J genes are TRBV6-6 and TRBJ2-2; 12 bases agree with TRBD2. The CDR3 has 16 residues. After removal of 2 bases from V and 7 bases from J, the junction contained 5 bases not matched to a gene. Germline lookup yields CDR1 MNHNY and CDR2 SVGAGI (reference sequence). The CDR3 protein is CASSYRLAGEHGELFF. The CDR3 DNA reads TGTGCCAGCAGTTACCGACTAGCGGGAGAGCACGGGGAGCTGTTTTTT.